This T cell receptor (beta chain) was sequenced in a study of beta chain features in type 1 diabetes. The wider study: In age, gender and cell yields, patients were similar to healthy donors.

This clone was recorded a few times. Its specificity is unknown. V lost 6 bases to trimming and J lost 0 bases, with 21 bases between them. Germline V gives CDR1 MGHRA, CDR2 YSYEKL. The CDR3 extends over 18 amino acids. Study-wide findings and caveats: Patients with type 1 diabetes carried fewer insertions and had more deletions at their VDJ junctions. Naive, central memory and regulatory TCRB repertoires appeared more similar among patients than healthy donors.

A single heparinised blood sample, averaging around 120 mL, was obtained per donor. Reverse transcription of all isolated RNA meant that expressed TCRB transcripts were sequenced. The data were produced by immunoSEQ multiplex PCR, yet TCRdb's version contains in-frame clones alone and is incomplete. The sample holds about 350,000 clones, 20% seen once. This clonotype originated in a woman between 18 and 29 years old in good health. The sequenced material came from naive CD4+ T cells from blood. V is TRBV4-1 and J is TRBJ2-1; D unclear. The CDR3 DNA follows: TGCGCCAGCAGGCGTCAGGCTACATTTCCCAGCTCCTACAATGAGCAGTTCTTC. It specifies CASRRQATFPSSYNEQFF.